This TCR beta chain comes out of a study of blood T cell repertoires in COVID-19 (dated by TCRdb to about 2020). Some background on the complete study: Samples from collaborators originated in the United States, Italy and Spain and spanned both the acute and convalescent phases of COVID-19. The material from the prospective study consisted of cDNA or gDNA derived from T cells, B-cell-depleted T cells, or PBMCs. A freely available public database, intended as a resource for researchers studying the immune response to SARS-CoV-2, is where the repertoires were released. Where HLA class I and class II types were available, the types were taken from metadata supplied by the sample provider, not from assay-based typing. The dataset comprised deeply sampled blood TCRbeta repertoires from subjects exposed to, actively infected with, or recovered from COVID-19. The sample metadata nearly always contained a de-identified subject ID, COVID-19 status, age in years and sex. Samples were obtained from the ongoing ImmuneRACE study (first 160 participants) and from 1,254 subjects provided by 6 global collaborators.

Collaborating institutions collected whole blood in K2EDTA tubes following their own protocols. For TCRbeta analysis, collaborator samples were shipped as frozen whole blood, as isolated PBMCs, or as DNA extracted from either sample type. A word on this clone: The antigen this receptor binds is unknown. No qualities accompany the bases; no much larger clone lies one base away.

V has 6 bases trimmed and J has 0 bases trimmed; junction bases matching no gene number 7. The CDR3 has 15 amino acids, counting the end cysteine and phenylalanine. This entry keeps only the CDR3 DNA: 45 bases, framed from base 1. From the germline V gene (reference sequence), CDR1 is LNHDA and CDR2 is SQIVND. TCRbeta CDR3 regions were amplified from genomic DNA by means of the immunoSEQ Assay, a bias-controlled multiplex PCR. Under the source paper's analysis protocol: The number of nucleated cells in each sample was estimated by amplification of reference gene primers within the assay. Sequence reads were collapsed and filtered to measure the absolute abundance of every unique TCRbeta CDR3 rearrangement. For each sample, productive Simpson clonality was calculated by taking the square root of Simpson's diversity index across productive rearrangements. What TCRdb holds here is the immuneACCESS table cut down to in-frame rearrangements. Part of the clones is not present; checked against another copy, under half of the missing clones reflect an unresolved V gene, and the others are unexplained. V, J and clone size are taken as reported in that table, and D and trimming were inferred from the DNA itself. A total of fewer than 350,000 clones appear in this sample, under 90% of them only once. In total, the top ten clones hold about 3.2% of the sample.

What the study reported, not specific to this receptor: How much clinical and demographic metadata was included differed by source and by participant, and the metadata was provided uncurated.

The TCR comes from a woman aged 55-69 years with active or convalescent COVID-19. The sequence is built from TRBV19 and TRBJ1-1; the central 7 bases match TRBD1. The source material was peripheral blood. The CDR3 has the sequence CASRQGVLMNTEAFF. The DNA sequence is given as TGTGCCAGTAGGCAGGGGGTTCTGATGAACACTGAAGCTTTCTTT. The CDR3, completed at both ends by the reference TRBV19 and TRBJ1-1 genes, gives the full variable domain DGGITQSPKYLFRKEGQNVTLSCEQNLNHDAMYWYRQDPGQGLRLIYYSQIVNDFQKGDIAEGYSVSREKKESFPLTVTSAQKNPTAFYLCASRQGVLMNTEAFFGQGTRLTVV.